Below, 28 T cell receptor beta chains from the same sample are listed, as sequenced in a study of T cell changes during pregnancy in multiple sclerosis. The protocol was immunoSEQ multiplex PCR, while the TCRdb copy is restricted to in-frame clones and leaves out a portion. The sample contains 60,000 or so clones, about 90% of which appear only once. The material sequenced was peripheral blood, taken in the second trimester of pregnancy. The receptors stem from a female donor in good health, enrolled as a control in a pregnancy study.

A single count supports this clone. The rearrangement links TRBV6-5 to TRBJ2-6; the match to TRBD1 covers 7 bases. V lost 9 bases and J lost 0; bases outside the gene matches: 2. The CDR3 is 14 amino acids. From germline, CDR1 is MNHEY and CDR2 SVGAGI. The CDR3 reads CARGQISGANVLTF. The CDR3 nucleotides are TGTGCCAGGGGACAGATCTCTGGGGCCAACGTCCTGACTTTC.

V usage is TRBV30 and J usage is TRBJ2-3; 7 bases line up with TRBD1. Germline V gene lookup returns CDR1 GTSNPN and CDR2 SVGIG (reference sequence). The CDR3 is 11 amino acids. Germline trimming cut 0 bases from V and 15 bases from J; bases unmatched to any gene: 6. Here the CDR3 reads CAWSVRTGGYF. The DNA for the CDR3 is TGTGCCTGGAGTGTGCGGACAGGTGGATATTTT.

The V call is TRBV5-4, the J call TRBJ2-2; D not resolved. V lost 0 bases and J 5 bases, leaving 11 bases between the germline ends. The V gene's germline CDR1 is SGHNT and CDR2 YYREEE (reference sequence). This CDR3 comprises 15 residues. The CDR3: CASSLGLLETGELFF. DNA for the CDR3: TGTGCCAGCAGCTTGGGACTCCTAGAGACCGGGGAGCTGTTTTTT.

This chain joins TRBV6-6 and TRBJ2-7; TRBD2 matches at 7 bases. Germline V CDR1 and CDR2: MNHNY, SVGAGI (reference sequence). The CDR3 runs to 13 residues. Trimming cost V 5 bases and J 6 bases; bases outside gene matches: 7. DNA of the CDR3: TGTGCCAGCAGTCCGGTCACGGGAGGCGAGCAGTACTTC. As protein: CASSPVTGGEQYF.

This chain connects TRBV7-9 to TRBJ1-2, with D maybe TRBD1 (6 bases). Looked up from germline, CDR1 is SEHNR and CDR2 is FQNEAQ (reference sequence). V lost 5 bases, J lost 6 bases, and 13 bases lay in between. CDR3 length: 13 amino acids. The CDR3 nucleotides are TGTGCCAGCAGCCTACAGGGATTAAATGGCTACACCTTC. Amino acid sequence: CASSLQGLNGYTF.

CDR3 sequence (DNA): TGTGCCAGCAGGCAACTAGCGGTCTACGAGCAGTACTTC. It codes for CASRQLAVYEQYF. The genes are TRBV6-1 and TRBJ2-7; TRBD2 matches 8 bases. After removal of 6 bases from V and 3 bases from J, the junction contained 4 bases not matched to a gene. Looked up from germline, CDR1 is MNHNS and CDR2 is SASEGT. The CDR3 consists of 13 residues.

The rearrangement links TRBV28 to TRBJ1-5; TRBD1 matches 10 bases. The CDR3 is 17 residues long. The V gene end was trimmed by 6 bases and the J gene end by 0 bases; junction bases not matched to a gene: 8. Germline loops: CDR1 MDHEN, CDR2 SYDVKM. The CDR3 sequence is CASSWTGGGHSNQPQHF. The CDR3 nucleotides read TGTGCCAGCAGCTGGACAGGGGGGGGTCATAGCAATCAGCCCCAGCATTTT.

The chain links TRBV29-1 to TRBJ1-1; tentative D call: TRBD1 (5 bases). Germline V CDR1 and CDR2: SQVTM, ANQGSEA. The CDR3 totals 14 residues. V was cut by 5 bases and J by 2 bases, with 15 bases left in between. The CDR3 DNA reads TGCAGCGTTACGGCCAGGGTTGGAAACACTGAAGCTTTCTTT. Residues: CSVTARVGNTEAFF.

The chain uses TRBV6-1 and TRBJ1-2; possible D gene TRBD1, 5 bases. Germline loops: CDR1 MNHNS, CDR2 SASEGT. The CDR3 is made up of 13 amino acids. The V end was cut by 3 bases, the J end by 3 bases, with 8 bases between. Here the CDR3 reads CASSDRGYYGYTF. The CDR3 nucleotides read TGTGCCAGCAGTGACCGGGGGTACTATGGCTACACCTTC.

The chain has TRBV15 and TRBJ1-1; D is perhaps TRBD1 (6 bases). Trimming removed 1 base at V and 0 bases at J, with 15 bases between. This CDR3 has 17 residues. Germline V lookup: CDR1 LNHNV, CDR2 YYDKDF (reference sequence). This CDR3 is CATSRGTQGRMNTEAFF. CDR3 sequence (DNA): TGTGCCACCAGCAGAGGGACACAGGGAAGGATGAACACTGAAGCTTTCTTT.

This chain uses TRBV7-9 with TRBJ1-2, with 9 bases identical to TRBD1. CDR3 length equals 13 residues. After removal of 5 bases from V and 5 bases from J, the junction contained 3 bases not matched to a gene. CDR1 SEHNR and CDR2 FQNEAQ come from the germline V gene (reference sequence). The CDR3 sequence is CASSAGQGYGYTF. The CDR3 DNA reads TGTGCCAGCAGCGCTGGACAGGGGTATGGCTACACCTTC.

The CDR3 bases are TGCGCCAGCAGCTTGGGACCAGCGGGGGGGCACACCGGGGAGCTGTTTTTT. It yields the protein CASSLGPAGGHTGELFF. This sequence joins TRBV5-1 and TRBJ2-2, with 10 bases matching TRBD2. The CDR3 runs 17 residues. The ends lost 0 bases at V and 3 bases at J; junction bases unmatched: 5. Germline V gives CDR1 SGHRS, CDR2 YFSETQ.

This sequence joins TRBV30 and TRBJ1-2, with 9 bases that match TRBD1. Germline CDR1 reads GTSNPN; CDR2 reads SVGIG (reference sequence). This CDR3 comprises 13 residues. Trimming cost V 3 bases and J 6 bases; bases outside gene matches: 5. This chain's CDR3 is CAWRAQGANGYTF. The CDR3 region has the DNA TGTGCCTGGAGGGCACAGGGGGCAAATGGCTACACCTTC.

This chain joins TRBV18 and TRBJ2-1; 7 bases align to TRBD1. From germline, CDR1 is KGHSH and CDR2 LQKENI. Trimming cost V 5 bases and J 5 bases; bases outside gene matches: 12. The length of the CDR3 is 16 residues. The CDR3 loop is CASSTKGALFDNEQFF. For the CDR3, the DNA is TGTGCCAGCTCAACGAAGGGGGCCTTGTTTGACAATGAGCAGTTCTTC. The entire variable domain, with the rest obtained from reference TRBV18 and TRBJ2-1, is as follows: NAGVMQNPRHLVRRRGQEARLRCSPMKGHSHVYWYRQLPEEGLKFMVYLQKENIIDESGMPKERFSAEFPKEGPSILRIQQVVRGDSAAYFCASSTKGALFDNEQFFGPGTRLTVL.

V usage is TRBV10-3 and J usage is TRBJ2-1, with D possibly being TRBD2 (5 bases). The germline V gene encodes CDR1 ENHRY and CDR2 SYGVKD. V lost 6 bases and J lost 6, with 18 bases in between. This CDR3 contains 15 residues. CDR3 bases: TGTGCCATCAGGGGCTACCTTAGAGAGGGCAATGAGCAGTTCTTC. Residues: CAIRGYLREGNEQFF.

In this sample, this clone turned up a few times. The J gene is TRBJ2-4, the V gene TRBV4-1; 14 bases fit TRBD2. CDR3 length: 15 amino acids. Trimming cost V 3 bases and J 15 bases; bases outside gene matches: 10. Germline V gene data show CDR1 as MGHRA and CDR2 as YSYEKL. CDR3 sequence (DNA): TGCGCCAGCAGCCAGATATGGACTAGCGGGGGGAGTAGGTACTTC. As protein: CASSQIWTSGGSRYF.

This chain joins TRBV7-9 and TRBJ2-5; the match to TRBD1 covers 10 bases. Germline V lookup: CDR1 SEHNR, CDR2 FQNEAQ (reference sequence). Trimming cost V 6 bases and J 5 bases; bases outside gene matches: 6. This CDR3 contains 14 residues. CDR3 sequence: CASRRQGASETQYF. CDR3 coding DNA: TGTGCCAGCAGACGACAGGGGGCTAGTGAGACCCAGTACTTC.

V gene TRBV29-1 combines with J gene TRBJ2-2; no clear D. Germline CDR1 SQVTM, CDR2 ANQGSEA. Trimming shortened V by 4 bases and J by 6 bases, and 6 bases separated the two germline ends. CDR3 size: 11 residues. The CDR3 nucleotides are TGCAGCGTTGCAGGTTCCGGGGAGCTGTTTTTT. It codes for CSVAGSGELFF.

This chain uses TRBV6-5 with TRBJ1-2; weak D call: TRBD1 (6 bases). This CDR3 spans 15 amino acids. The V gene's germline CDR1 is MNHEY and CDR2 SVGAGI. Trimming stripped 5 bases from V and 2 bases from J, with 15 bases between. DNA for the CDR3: TGTGCCAGCAGTACCCAAGACAGGTTCAACTATGGCTACACCTTC. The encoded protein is CASSTQDRFNYGYTF.

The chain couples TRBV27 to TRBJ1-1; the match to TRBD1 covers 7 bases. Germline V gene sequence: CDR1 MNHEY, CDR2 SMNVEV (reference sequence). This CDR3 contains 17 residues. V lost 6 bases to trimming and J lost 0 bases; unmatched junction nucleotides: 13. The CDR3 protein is CASSPVWDRPMNTEAFF. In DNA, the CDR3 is TGTGCCAGCAGCCCTGTGTGGGACAGACCAATGAACACTGAAGCTTTCTTT.

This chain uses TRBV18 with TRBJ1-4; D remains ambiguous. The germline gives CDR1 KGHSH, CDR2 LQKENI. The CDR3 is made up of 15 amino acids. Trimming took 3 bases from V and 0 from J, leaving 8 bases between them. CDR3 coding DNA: TGTGCCAGCTCACCGAACGGAGCAACTAATGAAAAACTGTTTTTT. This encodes CASSPNGATNEKLFF.

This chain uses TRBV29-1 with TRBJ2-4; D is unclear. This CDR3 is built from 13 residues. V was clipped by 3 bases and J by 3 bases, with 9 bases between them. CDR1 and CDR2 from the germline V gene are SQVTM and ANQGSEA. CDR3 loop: CSVDPVGKNIQYF. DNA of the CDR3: TGCAGCGTTGATCCCGTCGGCAAAAACATTCAGTACTTC.

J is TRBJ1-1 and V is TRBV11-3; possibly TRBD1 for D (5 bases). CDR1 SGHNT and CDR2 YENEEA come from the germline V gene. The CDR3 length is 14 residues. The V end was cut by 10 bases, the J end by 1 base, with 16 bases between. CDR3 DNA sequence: TGTGCCACTCCGGGGGGACCCACGAACACTGAAGCTTTCTTT. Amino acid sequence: CATPGGPTNTEAFF.

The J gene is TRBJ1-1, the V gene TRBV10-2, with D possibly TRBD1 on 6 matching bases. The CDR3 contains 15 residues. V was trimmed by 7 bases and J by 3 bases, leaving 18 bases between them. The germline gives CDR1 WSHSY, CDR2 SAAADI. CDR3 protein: CASTRGGAGDTEAFF. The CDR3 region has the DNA TGCGCCAGCACTAGGGGGGGCGCGGGGGACACTGAAGCTTTCTTT.

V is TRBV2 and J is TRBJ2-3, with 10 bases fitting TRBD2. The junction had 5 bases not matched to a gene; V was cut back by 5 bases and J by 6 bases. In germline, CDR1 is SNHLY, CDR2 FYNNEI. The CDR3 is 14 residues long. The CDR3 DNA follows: TGTGCCAGCAGTCCTAGCGGGAGAGGGGATACGCAGTATTTT. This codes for CASSPSGRGDTQYF.

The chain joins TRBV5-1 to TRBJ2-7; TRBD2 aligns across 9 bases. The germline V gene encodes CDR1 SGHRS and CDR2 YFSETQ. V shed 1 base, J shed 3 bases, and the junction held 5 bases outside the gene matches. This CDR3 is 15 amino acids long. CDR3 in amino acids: CASSLLASGNYEQYF. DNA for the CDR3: TGCGCCAGCAGCTTGTTGGCTAGCGGGAACTACGAGCAGTACTTC.

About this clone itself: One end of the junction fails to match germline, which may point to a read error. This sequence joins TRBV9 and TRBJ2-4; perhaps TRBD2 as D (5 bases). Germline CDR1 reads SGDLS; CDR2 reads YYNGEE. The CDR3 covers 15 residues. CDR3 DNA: TGTGCCAGCAGCGTAGTAGTCCGGCTAGCATTACCTCTGGGCTTC. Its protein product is CASSVVVRLALPLGF.

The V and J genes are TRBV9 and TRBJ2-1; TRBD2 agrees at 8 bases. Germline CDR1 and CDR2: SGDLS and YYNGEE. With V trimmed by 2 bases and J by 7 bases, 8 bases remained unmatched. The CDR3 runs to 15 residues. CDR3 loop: CASSVGLALGNEQFF. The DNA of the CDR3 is TGTGCCAGCAGCGTCGGACTAGCCCTGGGGAATGAGCAGTTCTTC. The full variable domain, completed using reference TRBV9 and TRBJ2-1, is DSGVTQTPKHLITATGQRVTLRCSPRSGDLSVYWYQQSLDQGLQFLIQYYNGEERAKGNILERFSAQQFPDLHSELNLSSLELGDSALYFCASSVGLALGNEQFFGPGTRLTVL.